The 28 T cell receptor beta chains presented below share a single source sample, sequenced in a study of regulatory and conventional T cells in RAG deficiency. Method: immunoSEQ multiplex PCR; TCRdb's copy keeps in-frame clones and lacks some. The sample consists of more than 5,500 clones, approximately 78% of them appearing once. These data also formed part of another study, on regulatory T cells. That report notes: Primers: 52 TRBV forward and 13 TRBJ reverse.

Sequenced sample: CD8+ T cells sorted from blood. The receptors were gathered from a human donor in good health.

About this clone: Since no conserved phenylalanine or tryptophan closes the CDR3, a read error is the likely cause. The rearrangement uses TRBV27 and TRBJ1-2; TRBD1 is a possible D gene (6 bases). CDR1 MNHEY and CDR2 SMNVEV come from the germline V gene (reference sequence). This CDR3 has 15 residues. V gave up 5 bases and J gave up 6 bases, with 19 bases separating them. CDR3 in DNA: TGTGCCAGCAGTGCGGGACAAGGGGGAGTTGATGGCTACACCCTC. Translating it yields CASSAGQGGVDGYTL.

The V and J genes are TRBV4-1 and TRBJ1-1, with D hard to call. The germline V and J ends were trimmed by 0 bases and 8 bases, with 13 bases remaining between them. The length of the CDR3 is 14 residues. Germline V gives CDR1 MGHRA, CDR2 YSYEKL. CDR3: CASSQDKVIFEAFF. CDR3 DNA sequence: TGCGCCAGCAGCCAAGATAAGGTAATTTTCGAAGCTTTCTTT.

CDR3 bases: TGTGCCAGCAGTAGGACAGGGAACACTGAAGCTTTCTTT. This translates into CASSRTGNTEAFF. The rearrangement links TRBV6-1 to TRBJ1-1; 7 positions match TRBD1. The germline V gene encodes CDR1 MNHNS and CDR2 SASEGT. The CDR3 runs 13 residues. With 5 bases clipped from V and 1 base from J, the junction kept 1 base outside the gene matches.

This clone has a handful of counts. The genes are TRBV6-1 and TRBJ2-7, with 9 bases identical to TRBD1. V dropped 1 base and J dropped 6; count of bases not matched to a gene: 4. The germline gives CDR1 MNHNS, CDR2 SASEGT. This CDR3 contains 14 residues. CDR3 protein: CASSEEGTGSEQYF. The DNA for the CDR3 is TGTGCCAGCAGTGAAGAGGGGACAGGGAGCGAGCAGTACTTC.

The chain recombines TRBV6-1 with TRBJ2-1, with D perhaps TRBD1 (5 bases). The V and J ends lost 4 bases and 8 bases respectively, with 15 bases between them. The CDR3 contains 14 residues. The germline V gene encodes CDR1 MNHNS and CDR2 SASEGT. The CDR3 DNA reads TGTGCCAGCAGTGTAATCAGGGCAACTGATGAGCAGTTCTTC. Translated: CASSVIRATDEQFF.

V usage is TRBV4-3 and J usage is TRBJ1-1; 8 nucleotides line up with TRBD1. The CDR3 is made up of 14 amino acids. Germline V gives CDR1 LGHNA, CDR2 YSLEER. V shed 2 bases and J 5 bases; nucleotides not matched to a gene: 4. The CDR3 nucleotides read TGCGCCAGCAGCCAAACTCAGGGGGCAACTGAAGCTTTCTTT. Amino acids: CASSQTQGATEAFF.

The V and J genes are TRBV10-3 and TRBJ2-1; 8 bases agree with TRBD2. This CDR3 is 16 amino acids long. Germline CDR1 is ENHRY and CDR2 is SYGVKD. V trimming: 0 bases; J trimming: 3 bases; junction bases outside the gene matches: 4. Written as DNA, the CDR3 is TGTGCCATCAGTGAGTCGGCGGGACTAGGCTACAATGAGCAGTTCTTC. This gives the protein CAISESAGLGYNEQFF.

The rearrangement uses TRBV11-2 and TRBJ2-3, with no clear D. Germline V gene lookup returns CDR1 SGHAT and CDR2 FQNNGV. This CDR3 is built from 13 residues. Trimming took off 5 bases at V and 3 bases at J, with 9 bases between the two ends. The CDR3, as DNA: TGTGCCAGCAGCCCTACGAGAACAGATACGCAGTATTTT. Residues: CASSPTRTDTQYF.

The V call is TRBV27, the J call TRBJ1-5; tentative D call: TRBD1 (5 bases). Trimming shortened V by 3 bases and J by 3 bases, and 12 bases separated the two germline ends. The V gene's germline CDR1 is MNHEY and CDR2 SMNVEV (reference sequence). The CDR3 runs 15 residues. The CDR3 sequence is CASSFGRGNNQPQHF. Written as DNA, the CDR3 is TGTGCCAGCAGTTTTGGACGGGGGAACAATCAGCCCCAGCATTTT.

A note on this clone: At one end, the junction sequence differs from germline, possibly due to a read error. V usage is TRBV19 and J usage is TRBJ1-1; D may be TRBD1 (6 bases). Germline assignment: CDR1 LNHDA and CDR2 SQIVND (reference sequence). This CDR3 is 14 amino acids long. The CDR3 coding sequence is TGTGCCAGTAGTTGGACAGACCTGAACACTGAGGCTTTCTTT. The encoded protein is CASSWTDLNTEAFF.

CDR3 protein: CASSQGGWTEAFF. The CDR3 nucleotides are TGTGCCAGCAGCCAGGGAGGATGGACTGAAGCTTTCTTT. The gene calls are TRBV14 and TRBJ1-1; D gene unclear. V lost 3 bases to trimming and J lost 5 bases, with 10 bases between them. The CDR3 is made up of 13 amino acids. The germline V gene has CDR1 SGHDN and CDR2 FVKESK.

The rearrangement uses TRBV7-6 and TRBJ2-5; the D is unclear. CDR1 is SGHVS and CDR2 is FNYEAQ in the germline V gene. The CDR3 runs 15 residues. V was shortened by 1 base and J by 5 bases, with 14 bases between the two germline ends. The CDR3 is CASSLDPRKSETQYF. The CDR3 DNA reads TGTGCCAGCAGCTTAGACCCACGGAAGAGTGAGACCCAGTACTTC.

The chain couples TRBV25-1 to TRBJ2-1, with unresolved D. V gave up 2 bases and J gave up 2 bases, with 16 bases separating them. The CDR3 loop spans 17 amino acids. Germline CDR1 reads MGHDK; CDR2 reads SYGVNS. The CDR3 protein is CASSEEALIDPYNEQFF. The CDR3 DNA is TGTGCCAGCAGTGAAGAGGCCCTCATAGACCCCTACAATGAGCAGTTCTTC.

The chain is built from TRBV6-5 and TRBJ1-3, with 7 bases lining up with TRBD1. From germline, CDR1 is MNHEY and CDR2 SVGAGI. The length of the CDR3 is 14 residues. Trimming took 6 bases from V and 4 from J; bases not matched to a gene: 6. CDR3 nucleotides: TGTGCCAGCAGCGAGACAGGGTACGGAAACACCATATATTTT. Translation: CASSETGYGNTIYF.

This clone was observed a handful of times. The V call is TRBV10-3, the J call TRBJ1-1; D gene ambiguous. This CDR3 comprises 13 residues. Trimming pared 3 bases from V and 0 bases from J, leaving 5 bases between. Germline CDR1 ENHRY, CDR2 SYGVKD. This CDR3 is CAISEKMNTEAFF. The CDR3 nucleotides read TGTGCCATCAGTGAAAAGATGAACACTGAAGCTTTCTTT.

V and J are TRBV28 and TRBJ2-5, with 9 positions matching TRBD1. This CDR3 contains 16 residues. V shed 3 bases, J shed 5 bases, and the junction held 10 bases outside the gene matches. Germline CDR1 reads MDHEN; CDR2 reads SYDVKM. The CDR3, as DNA: TGTGCCAGCAGTTTCGTCGTGGGACAGGGTTTGGAGACCCAGTACTTC. This codes for CASSFVVGQGLETQYF.

The V gene is TRBV27, the J gene TRBJ2-7; TRBD1 might be the D (6 bases). Trimming cost V 3 bases and J 4 bases, with 16 bases left between them. Germline CDR1 reads MNHEY; CDR2 reads SMNVEV (reference sequence). The CDR3 totals 15 residues. The CDR3: CASSFATGQSYEQYF. CDR3 in DNA: TGTGCCAGCAGTTTTGCGACTGGACAGTCTTACGAGCAGTACTTC.

V and J are TRBV7-2 and TRBJ2-1, with D unclear. The ends were cut back, 1 base at V and 4 bases at J, with 5 bases in the middle. The CDR3 sequence is 13 residues long. Germline V gene lookup returns CDR1 SGHTA and CDR2 FQGNSA. This CDR3 reads CASSLGLYNEQFF. The CDR3 region has the DNA TGTGCCAGCAGCTTAGGGCTGTACAATGAGCAGTTCTTC. Drawing the rest from reference TRBV7-2 and TRBJ2-1, the complete variable domain is GAGVSQSPSNKVTEKGKDVELRCDPISGHTALYWYRQSLGQGLEFLIYFQGNSAPDKSGLPSDRFSAERTGGSVSTLTIQRTQQEDSAVYLCASSLGLYNEQFFGPGTRLTVL.

This sequence joins TRBV19 and TRBJ1-2; unclear D gene. V was clipped by 6 bases and J by 2 bases, with 7 bases between them. Germline V CDR1 and CDR2: LNHDA, SQIVND (reference sequence). CDR3 length equals 12 residues. The DNA of the CDR3 is TGTGCCAGTAGCTGGGGAAACTATGGCTACACCTTC. Translating it yields CASSWGNYGYTF.

The rearrangement joins TRBV19 to TRBJ1-1; 9 nucleotides match TRBD1. V lost 3 bases and J lost 8; bases outside the gene matches: 7. The CDR3 has 14 residues. Per the germline V gene, CDR1 is LNHDA and CDR2 is SQIVND (reference sequence). CDR3 DNA sequence: TGTGCCAGTAGTATTAATCCGGGACAGGGAGAAGCTTTCTTT. Translated, it gives CASSINPGQGEAFF.

The chain has TRBV4-1 and TRBJ2-1; 12 nucleotides match TRBD2. The CDR3 has 18 residues. In germline, CDR1 is MGHRA, CDR2 YSYEKL. V lost 0 bases and J lost 9; bases outside the gene matches: 12. This CDR3 is CASSQESGLAGQTGEQFF. The CDR3 bases are TGCGCCAGCAGCCAAGAGTCAGGACTAGCGGGACAAACCGGTGAGCAGTTCTTC.

The rearrangement uses TRBV19 and TRBJ1-6; TRBD1 matches at 9 bases. Germline V gives CDR1 LNHDA, CDR2 SQIVND (reference sequence). After removal of 0 bases from V and 4 bases from J, the junction contained 10 bases not matched to a gene. The CDR3 consists of 19 residues. The CDR3 DNA is TGTGCCAGTAGTATAGAGGCCACAGGGGGCAACCCTTATAATTCACCCCTCCACTTT. Amino acid sequence: CASSIEATGGNPYNSPLHF. The full variable domain, with the rest looked up from reference TRBV19 and TRBJ1-6, is DGGITQSPKYLFRKEGQNVTLSCEQNLNHDAMYWYRQDPGQGLRLIYYSQIVNDFQKGDIAEGYSVSREKKESFPLTVTSAQKNPTAFYLCASSIEATGGNPYNSPLHFGNGTRLTVT.

This sequence joins TRBV5-4 and TRBJ2-4, with D possibly TRBD1 on 5 matching bases. Germline-derived CDR1 and CDR2 are SGHNT and YYREEE (reference sequence). Trimming cost V 0 bases and J 4 bases, with 8 bases left between them. The length of the CDR3 is 14 residues. CDR3 loop: CASSLGQGKNIQYF. The CDR3 DNA reads as TGTGCCAGCAGCTTGGGGCAGGGAAAAAACATTCAGTACTTC.

This sequence joins TRBV14 and TRBJ2-4; D unresolved. With 4 bases removed from V and 6 bases from J, the gap between germline ends came to 16 bases. Germline CDR1 and CDR2: SGHDN and FVKESK. This CDR3 comprises 15 residues. Here the CDR3 DNA reads TGTGCCAGCAGCCCAGGCTTCGGAAAACTAAACATTCAGTACTTC. Amino acids: CASSPGFGKLNIQYF.

The chain is built from TRBV6-1 and TRBJ1-1; D is unclear. The CDR3 extends over 15 amino acids. Germline loops: CDR1 MNHNS, CDR2 SASEGT. The V end lost 0 bases, the J end lost 0 bases, and 8 bases lay between the germline ends. CDR3 sequence (DNA): TGTGCCAGCAGTGAAGCGCCAGACATGAACACTGAAGCTTTCTTT. As protein: CASSEAPDMNTEAFF.

CDR3 bases: TGTGCCAGCAGCGTATCCGGGACAGGGTATGAGCAGTACTTC. Encoded protein: CASSVSGTGYEQYF. This chain connects TRBV9 to TRBJ2-7, with 9 bases lining up with TRBD1. Germline V lookup: CDR1 SGDLS, CDR2 YYNGEE. CDR3 length equals 14 residues. Losses at the gene ends were 1 base for V and 7 bases for J; bases not matched to a gene: 6.

As DNA, the CDR3 is TGTGCCAGCAGTTCACCGGGATTGAATGAAAAACTGTTTTTT. It specifies CASSSPGLNEKLFF. The rearrangement uses TRBV6-6 and TRBJ1-4; D gene unclear. This CDR3 region has 14 residues. V lost 4 bases, J lost 5 bases, and 11 bases lay in between. In germline, CDR1 is MNHNY, CDR2 SVGAGI (reference sequence).

The chain carries TRBV25-1 and TRBJ2-2; D call uncertain. This CDR3 spans 14 amino acids. Germline lookup yields CDR1 MGHDK and CDR2 SYGVNS. V lost 2 bases and J 0 bases, leaving 4 bases between the germline ends. CDR3: CASSEEANTGELFF. CDR3 sequence (DNA): TGTGCCAGCAGTGAAGAAGCGAACACCGGGGAGCTGTTTTTT.